A single T cell receptor beta chain is shown here with its context. Its recognized antigen is unknown. Qualities for individual bases were not recorded, and no much larger clone is one base off. From its cysteine to its phenylalanine, the CDR3 spans 14 amino acids. The CDR3 DNA has 42 bases and is translated from base 1. For CDR1 and CDR2, the germline V gene lists SGHDN and FVKESK. The library was built by means of multiplex PCR. Instrument on record: Illumina HiSeq 2500. TCRbeta libraries were constructed through three rounds of nested PCR with primers (Table S4) according to protocols adapted from ARM-PCR. Before sequencing, PCR products of 200-500 bp were excised from the gel and purified with the QIAquick gel extraction kit. The authors' analysis ran thus. Reads were cleaned with Trimmomatic, merged with FLASH into complete CDR3 sequences, and assigned to V(D)J germline segments with MiTCR. VDJtools was used to compute clonal diversity as the inverse Simpson's index. In-frame sequences lacking a premature stop codon were counted as productive reads. The raw public reads went through TCRdb reprocessing: fastp at Q25, MiXCR clone calling, in-frame beta chains kept. Merged by CDR3 protein, the rows form single entries marked with the most common genes and DNA. These V and J calls are TCRdb output, not the study's own analysis. The sample table records 50,000 or so distinct CDR3 sequences; about 70% of these occur just once. The top ten constitute roughly 25% of the sample.

RNA was extracted from bulk unsorted tissue and checked for quality with a NanoDrop ND-1000 and an Agilent 2100. Normal lung samples were distant non-tumor tissue taken more than 3 cm from the tumor edge. All donors had newly diagnosed lung cancer, had not received prior chemotherapy, and were admitted for thoracic surgery in China between August and November 2014. Anyone who had undergone radiotherapy or chemotherapy before, or who had another cancer at the same time, was left out of the study. Pieces of surgical tissue measuring roughly 1-2.2 cm3 were kept in RNAlater solution and held at -80 degrees C until needed. These data are taken from a study of tumor and adjacent non-tumor tissue in lung cancer (dated by TCRdb to between 2017 and 2018). Context from the whole study: Patients with adenocarcinoma (approximately 11), squamous cell carcinoma (2) and small cell lung cancer (1) were included in the cohort. Sequencing generated a total of 130,000,000 or so productive TCRbeta reads, averaging about 4 million reads per sample. Ages among the roughly 15 patients ranged from roughly 31 to 76 years, there were approximately 10 men and 5 women, and disease was at TNM stage I to III. TCRbeta CDR3 sequencing was performed on 30 to 35 paired specimens, with one tumor sample and one normal lung sample collected per patient. Bulk TCRbeta repertoires were compared between lung tumor tissue and matched distant non-tumor lung tissue obtained from 15 lung cancer patients. The full study reports these points: Because peripheral blood was not sequenced, blood TCRbeta repertoires in the lung cancer patients of the study were not examined. Significantly higher TCR diversity (inverse Simpson) was observed in tumor tissue than in normal lung tissue (approximately 430 vs 150, P = 0.0075, Mann-Whitney U test). With only roughly 14 patients in the cohort, the authors noted that larger samples and more detailed clinical data are needed. The top 100 clones accounted for a significantly larger cumulative portion of the repertoire in normal lung than in tumor tissue. The sequencing platform is not named in the methods, and unique molecular identifiers are not mentioned. Younger patients had significantly higher TCR diversity, and higher tumor TCR diversity was associated with shorter overall and disease-free survival.

The V and J segments used are TRBV14 and TRBJ1-6; perhaps TRBD1 is the D gene, with 5 bases matching. The sequence was collected from an older woman with non-small cell lung cancer. The source material was distant non-tumor lung tissue. The CDR3 protein is CCSNQGRGNSPLHF. The DNA sequence is TGTTGCAGCAACCAAGGGAGGGGCAATTCACCCCTCCACTTT.